This T cell receptor beta chain was documented in a study of blood T cells in healthy people across ages. Alongside a J-beta primer mix, a sample-barcoded 5' primer served in a second PCR lasting roughly 7 to 12 cycles. Via MiXCR, TCRdb re-called the 5' RACE reads, giving one row per CDR3 protein. The data contain 1.5 million to 2 million distinct CDR3 sequences, 28% of them seen just once; the ten biggest clones take up 7.7%. General study findings and limits: A strong correlation between TCR beta diversity and naive T cell percentage was seen.

This CDR3 has 16 amino acids. The ends were cut back, 3 bases at V and 2 bases at J, with 17 bases in the middle. Germline values: CDR1 MGHRA, CDR2 YSYEKL. A word on this clonotype: Antigen: not known.

Material for sequencing was blood. The origin of this receptor is a woman aged 30 to 39 in good health. This rearrangement joins TRBV4-1 to TRBJ2-7, with D perhaps matching TRBD2 (6 bases). The CDR3 protein is CASSQGGTTVAYEQYF. The CDR3 nucleotides read TGCGCCAGCAGCCAGGGGGGAACAACGGTGGCCTACGAGCAGTACTTC.